This TCR beta chain was observed in a study of cytomegalovirus exposure and HLA in healthy donors. Study observations and caveats: The majority of TCR sequences were rare, yet some public TCRs appeared in many donors. Based on reports, TCR beta sequences accurately predicted HLA-A and HLA-B alleles for most subjects.

Primers for the PCR totalled 60 Vbeta and 13 Jbeta. TCRdb's table, derived via immunoSEQ multiplex PCR, lists solely in-frame clones and lacks some. Among roughly 100,000 clones listed, around 57% were seen once. Comments on this clone: Antigen specificity is unknown.

Germline-derived CDR1 and CDR2 are MNHEY and SVGAGI. This CDR3 has 16 residues. V was clipped by 0 bases and J by 0 bases, with 9 bases between them. The sample was PBMCs. The chain uses TRBV6-5 and TRBJ1-3; no definite D call. The receptor comes from a human donor in good health. Here the CDR3 reads CASSYSGGSSGNTIYF. In DNA, the CDR3 is TGTGCCAGCAGTTACTCGGGTGGGAGCTCTGGAAACACCATATATTTT.